The clone carrying this T cell receptor (beta chain) was detected once. The source of the sample is a study of blood T cell repertoires in COVID-19. Across the whole study: Acute and convalescent COVID-19 specimens originated in the United States, Italy and Spain. PBMCs, B-cell-depleted T cells, or T cells were the source of the cDNA or gDNA that made up the material.

The CDR3 runs to 16 residues. Germline CDR1 is LNHDA and CDR2 is SQIVND (reference sequence). V shed 0 bases, J shed 3 bases, and the junction held 4 bases outside the gene matches. In the original analysis: Using reference gene primer amplification, nucleated cell counts were estimated. Some clones are missing from TCRdb's copy, which holds only in-frame ones; the method was immunoSEQ multiplex PCR. V, J and clone size are taken as reported in that table, and D and trimming were inferred from the DNA itself. In the table there are roughly 170,000 clones, roughly nine tenths of which are singletons. Sequencing was performed on peripheral blood. V gene TRBV19 combines with J gene TRBJ2-2, with TRBD1 matching over 7 bases. The clonotype was recovered from a man aged 65-85 years with active or convalescent COVID-19. CDR3 sequence: CASSIEAGGYTGELFF. As DNA, the CDR3 is TGTGCCAGTAGTATAGAAGCAGGGGGTTACACCGGGGAGCTGTTTTTT.